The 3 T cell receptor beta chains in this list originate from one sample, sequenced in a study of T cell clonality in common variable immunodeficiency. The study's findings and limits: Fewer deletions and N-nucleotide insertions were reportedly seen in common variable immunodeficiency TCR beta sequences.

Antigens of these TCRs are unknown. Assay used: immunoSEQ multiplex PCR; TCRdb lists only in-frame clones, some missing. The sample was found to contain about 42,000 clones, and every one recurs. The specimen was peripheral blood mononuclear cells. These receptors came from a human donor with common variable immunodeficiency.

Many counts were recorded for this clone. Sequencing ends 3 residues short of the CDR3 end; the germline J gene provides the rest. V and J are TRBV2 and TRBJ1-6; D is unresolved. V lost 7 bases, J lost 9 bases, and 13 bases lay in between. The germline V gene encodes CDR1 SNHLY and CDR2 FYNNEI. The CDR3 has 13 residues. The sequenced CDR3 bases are TGTGCCAGCAATTGGGCCGCGGGTTCACCC. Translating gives CASNWAAGSP. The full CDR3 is CASNWAAGSPLHF.

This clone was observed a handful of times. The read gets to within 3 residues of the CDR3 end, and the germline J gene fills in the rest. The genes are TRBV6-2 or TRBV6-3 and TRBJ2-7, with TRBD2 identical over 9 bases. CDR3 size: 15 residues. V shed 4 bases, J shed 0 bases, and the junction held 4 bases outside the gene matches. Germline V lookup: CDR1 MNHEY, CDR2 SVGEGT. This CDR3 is CASSSGLAYSYEQYF. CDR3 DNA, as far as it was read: TGTGCCAGCAGTTCAGGACTAGCGTACTCCTACGAG.

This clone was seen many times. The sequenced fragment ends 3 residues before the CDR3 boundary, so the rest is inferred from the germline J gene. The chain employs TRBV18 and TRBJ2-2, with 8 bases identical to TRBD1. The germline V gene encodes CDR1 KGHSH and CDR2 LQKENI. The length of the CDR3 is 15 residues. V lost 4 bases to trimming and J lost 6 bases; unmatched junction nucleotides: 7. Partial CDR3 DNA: TGTGCCAGCTCACTTGGACAGGGCTTGGCCGGGGAG. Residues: CASSLGQGLAGE. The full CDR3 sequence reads CASSLGQGLAGELFF.